The T cell receptor beta chain described here comes from a study of technical replicates of blood from several donors. Sequenced by immunoSEQ multiplex PCR; TCRdb stores in-frame clones only, minus some. The table has roughly 90,000 clones, approximately 95% seen once; the top ten hold around 0.37%. The CDR3 extends over 14 amino acids. Germline CDR1 MNHEY, CDR2 SVGAGI. Trimming shortened V by 3 bases and J by 0 bases, and 9 bases separated the two germline ends. The sequencing sample was made of T cells isolated from PBMCs. The chain couples TRBV6-5 to TRBJ2-7; D unresolved. This sequence was found in a human donor in good health. Here the CDR3 reads CASSYHGSSYEQYF. CDR3 nucleotide sequence: TGTGCCAGCAGTTATCACGGTAGCTCCTACGAGCAGTACTTC.